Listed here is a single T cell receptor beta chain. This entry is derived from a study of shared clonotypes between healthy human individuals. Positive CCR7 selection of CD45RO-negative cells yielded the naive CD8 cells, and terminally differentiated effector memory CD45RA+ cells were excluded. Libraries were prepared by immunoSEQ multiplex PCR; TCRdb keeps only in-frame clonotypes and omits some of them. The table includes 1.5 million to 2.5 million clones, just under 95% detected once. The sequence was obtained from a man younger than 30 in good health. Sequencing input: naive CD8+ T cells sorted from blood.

Here the CDR3 reads CASGSGGSKNIQYF. The CDR3 DNA reads TGTGCCAGCGGCTCAGGGGGATCCAAAAACATTCAGTACTTC. The gene calls are TRBV9 and TRBJ2-4, with TRBD1 identical over 7 bases. After removal of 7 bases from V and 2 bases from J, the junction contained 6 bases not matched to a gene. Germline assignment: CDR1 SGDLS and CDR2 YYNGEE. CDR3 length equals 14 residues.